This TCR beta chain was recovered during a study of T cell clones after liver transplantation. Findings and caveats of the study: In a couple of subjects, few donor cells limited the measurable donor-reactive repertoire. A larger donor-reactive than third-party decline suggested partial antigen-specific deletion.

As regards this clone: Its antigen is undetermined.

The protocol was immunoSEQ multiplex PCR, while the TCRdb copy is restricted to in-frame clones and leaves out a portion. The sample shows roughly 56,000 clones, 70% to 75% of them seen only once. V lost 7 bases and J lost 3, with 16 bases in between. This CDR3 comprises 13 residues. Germline V CDR1 and CDR2: GTSNPN, SVGIG (reference sequence). This chain joins TRBV30 and TRBJ2-7; D is uncertain. This clonotype originated in a human patient who received a liver transplant. Part of the T cell pool may stem from the graft donor. This sample comprised CD4+ T cells from blood, obtained more than 52 months after liver transplant. In nucleotides, the CDR3 is TGTGCCTTACTTGACACCCAAAGCTACGAGCAGTACTTC. Translated: CALLDTQSYEQYF. Filled out from reference TRBV30 and TRBJ2-7, the complete variable domain reads SQTIHQWPATLVQPVGSPLSLECTVEGTSNPNLYWYRQAAGRGLQLLFYSVGIGQISSEVPQNLSASRPQDRQFILSSKKLLLSDSGFYLCALLDTQSYEQYFGPGTRLTVT.